These 25 T cell receptor beta chains came from one sample sequenced in a study of shared T cell receptors in the human thymus. Produced via immunoSEQ multiplex PCR; TCRdb's table is partial and in-frame only. The data show hundreds of thousands of clones, 80% to 90% seen once. Separately, the same data were catalogued under a study of human thymus T cells.

Sample: thymocytes. These receptors were obtained from a boy under two years old with a congenital heart defect.

This clone was picked up one time. V and J are TRBV2 and TRBJ2-3; 7 positions agree with TRBD2. CDR3 length: 11 amino acids. Germline CDR1 SNHLY, CDR2 FYNNEI. The trim removed 9 bases at V and 7 bases at J, leaving 4 bases unmatched. The CDR3 loop is CASPSGHTQYF. The CDR3 nucleotides read TGTGCCAGTCCTAGCGGACATACGCAGTATTTT. Variable domain in full (rest from reference TRBV2 and TRBJ2-3): EPEVTQTPSHQVTQMGQEVILRCVPISNHLYFYWYRQILGQKVEFLVSFYNNEISEKSEIFDDQFSVERPDGSNFTLKIRSTKLEDSAMYFCASPSGHTQYFGPGTRLTVL.

The chain employs TRBV4-1 and TRBJ1-1; unclear D gene. The CDR3 totals 14 residues. CDR1 is MGHRA, CDR2 YSYEKL, per germline. Trimming left V 1 base short and J 0 bases short, with 6 bases between. The chain's CDR3 is CASSQAQLNTEAFF. Here the CDR3 DNA reads TGCGCCAGCAGCCAAGCACAGTTGAACACTGAAGCTTTCTTT.

The chain employs TRBV30 and TRBJ2-2, with 8 bases matching TRBD2. The CDR3 extends over 15 amino acids. The germline CDR1 and CDR2 sequences are GTSNPN and SVGIG (reference sequence). The junction had 5 bases not matched to a gene; V was cut back by 0 bases and J by 5 bases. The CDR3 nucleotides read TGTGCCTGGAGTGTAAGGCGGGAGGCAACCGGGGAGCTGTTTTTT. This gives the protein CAWSVRREATGELFF.

The J gene is TRBJ1-2, the V gene TRBV14; 7 nucleotides match TRBD1. This CDR3 contains 18 residues. The trim removed 0 bases at V and 0 bases at J, leaving 10 bases unmatched. CDR1 is SGHDN and CDR2 is FVKESK in the germline V gene. CDR3 protein: CASSQDGGRGLSNYGYTF. In DNA, the CDR3 is TGTGCCAGCAGCCAAGATGGGGGTAGGGGGCTTTCTAACTATGGCTACACCTTC. The entire variable domain, with the rest obtained from reference TRBV14 and TRBJ1-2, is as follows: EAGVTQFPSHSVIEKGQTVTLRCDPISGHDNLYWYRRVMGKEIKFLLHFVKESKQDESGMPNNRFLAERTGGTYSTLKVQPAELEDSGVYFCASSQDGGRGLSNYGYTFGSGTRLTVV.

The chain joins TRBV27 to TRBJ2-7; a possible D gene is TRBD1 (6 bases). V lost 3 bases and J lost 3, with 18 bases in between. CDR3 length: 16 amino acids. Per germline, CDR1 MNHEY and CDR2 SMNVEV (reference sequence). The CDR3 DNA follows: TGTGCCAGCAGTTTTTCAAGGGACACACCCCACTACGAGCAGTACTTC. Protein: CASSFSRDTPHYEQYF.

CDR3 nucleotides: TGCGCCAGCAGCCCATATAGCGGGGGGGCCACGGCCAAAAACATTCAGTACTTC. Its protein product is CASSPYSGGATAKNIQYF. J is TRBJ2-4 and V is TRBV4-1; 11 positions match TRBD2. Trimming cost V 4 bases and J 1 base; bases outside gene matches: 9. Germline-derived CDR1 and CDR2 are MGHRA and YSYEKL. The CDR3 runs to 18 residues.

The CDR3 is CASSLATEGVDYEQYF. CDR3 bases: TGCGCCAGCAGCTTGGCTACAGAGGGAGTTGACTACGAGCAGTACTTC. V is TRBV5-1 and J is TRBJ2-5; D possibly corresponds to TRBD2 (5 bases). The J call is doubtful: the DNA matches TRBJ2-7 better. CDR1 is SGHRS, CDR2 YFSETQ, per germline. There are 16 residues in the CDR3.

The V gene is TRBV5-4, the J gene TRBJ2-7; 11 bases match TRBD2. CDR1 is SGHNT and CDR2 is YYREEE in the germline V gene (reference sequence). The CDR3 is made up of 16 amino acids. Trimming cost V 4 bases and J 1 base; bases outside gene matches: 7. The CDR3 DNA follows: TGTGCCAGCAGCCAGGGACTAGCGGATGGTTCCTACGAGCAGTACTTC. Amino acids: CASSQGLADGSYEQYF.

The rearrangement joins TRBV4-1 to TRBJ2-7; 7 bases agree with TRBD2. Germline CDR1 MGHRA, CDR2 YSYEKL. V shed 0 bases, J shed 4 bases, and the junction held 15 bases outside the gene matches. This CDR3 is 18 amino acids long. As DNA, the CDR3 is TGCGCCAGCAGCCAAGAAGCCGACTGGCGGGAGTTTGGTTACGAGCAGTACTTC. Translation: CASSQEADWREFGYEQYF.

This clone was seen a handful of times. The DNA for the CDR3 is TGCGCCAGCAGCCAAGATCTTATGGCTAGCGGGAACGGTTTAGAGACCCAGTACTTC. Amino acid sequence: CASSQDLMASGNGLETQYF. The chain employs TRBV4-3 and TRBJ2-5; TRBD2 agrees at 9 bases. CDR3 length equals 19 residues. Germline V gene sequence: CDR1 LGHNA, CDR2 YSLEER. The ends lost 0 bases at V and 4 bases at J; junction bases unmatched: 15.

This clone has just one count. The J gene is TRBJ2-3, the V gene TRBV6-1; 11 bases match TRBD2. The CDR3 extends over 18 amino acids. V shed 4 bases and J 0 bases; nucleotides not matched to a gene: 9. The germline V gene encodes CDR1 MNHNS and CDR2 SASEGT. CDR3 DNA: TGTGCCAGCAGTGGGGGACTAGCGGACCTTACTAGCACAGATACGCAGTATTTT. As protein: CASSGGLADLTSTDTQYF.

The J gene is TRBJ2-1, the V gene TRBV18; 8 positions match TRBD2. This CDR3 is built from 17 residues. With V trimmed by 1 base and J by 0 bases, 5 bases remained unmatched. Germline CDR1 and CDR2: KGHSH and LQKENI. In nucleotides, the CDR3 is TGTGCCAGCTCACCACGGGTAAGCGGGAGCTCCTACAATGAGCAGTTCTTC. Residues: CASSPRVSGSSYNEQFF.

CDR3 region: CASSLTGLPGNTIYF. CDR3 nucleotides: TGTGCCAGCAGTTTAACAGGTTTGCCTGGAAACACCATATATTTT. The chain has TRBV27 and TRBJ1-3; D may be TRBD1 (5 bases). This CDR3 contains 15 residues. Germline V lookup: CDR1 MNHEY, CDR2 SMNVEV (reference sequence). Between the trimmed V and J ends, which lost 2 bases and 2 bases, there was a span of 10 bases.

The chain has TRBV5-4 and TRBJ2-3; 15 bases fit TRBD2. CDR1 is SGHNT and CDR2 is YYREEE in the germline V gene (reference sequence). The CDR3 contains 19 residues. V lost 7 bases to trimming and J lost 1 base; unmatched junction nucleotides: 13. In DNA, the CDR3 is TGTGCCAGCCCAAGTGCCGGACTAGCGGGGGGGGAGGGCACAGATACGCAGTATTTT. This gives the protein CASPSAGLAGGEGTDTQYF.

The chain joins TRBV29-1 to TRBJ2-1; D not resolved. Germline V gene data show CDR1 as SQVTM and CDR2 as ANQGSEA. The CDR3 spans 8 residues. V was pared by 8 bases and J by 9 bases, with 5 bases between. In DNA form, the CDR3 reads TGCAGCCCGGGTGAGCAGTTCTTC. Its translation: CSPGEQFF.

J is TRBJ2-7 and V is TRBV27; TRBD1 is a possible D gene (8 bases). The V gene's germline CDR1 is MNHEY and CDR2 SMNVEV (reference sequence). V was clipped by 4 bases and J by 0 bases, with 22 bases between them. The CDR3 consists of 18 residues. The CDR3 is CASSSGGRGRWGSYEQYF. CDR3 nucleotide sequence: TGTGCCAGCAGTTCGGGGGGCAGGGGGCGATGGGGCTCCTACGAGCAGTACTTC.

This chain connects TRBV5-4 to TRBJ1-1; 7 positions match TRBD1. The CDR3 runs 13 residues. Germline lookup yields CDR1 SGHNT and CDR2 YYREEE (reference sequence). Trimming removed 4 bases from V and 5 bases from J; junction bases left unmatched: 5. CDR3 bases: TGTGCCAGCAGCCGTACAGGGGTAACTGAAGCTTTCTTT. It yields the protein CASSRTGVTEAFF.

The chain couples TRBV5-6 to TRBJ2-5; 9 positions agree with TRBD2. TRBJ2-7 explains the end of the DNA better; the J call may be wrong. The CDR3 length is 17 residues. In germline, CDR1 is SGHDT, CDR2 YYEEEE. The CDR3 loop is CASSRSRNSGGCYEQYF. DNA of the CDR3: TGTGCCAGCAGCCGATCGAGGAATAGCGGGGGATGCTACGAGCAGTACTTC.

This clone is a singleton in its sample. V and J are TRBV12-5 and TRBJ1-4, with TRBD1 identical over 10 bases. The germline CDR1 and CDR2 sequences are LGHNT and FRNRAP. CDR3 length equals 19 residues. V lost 2 bases to trimming and J lost 7 bases; unmatched junction nucleotides: 16. CDR3 coding DNA: TGTGCTAGTGGTTTGTTACTGACCGGGGTCGGGACAGGGGTTGAAAAACTGTTTTTT. It translates to CASGLLLTGVGTGVEKLFF.

The rearrangement links TRBV28 to TRBJ2-5, with TRBD1 matching over 7 bases. Germline lookup yields CDR1 MDHEN and CDR2 SYDVKM. J lost 4 bases, V lost 3 bases, and 11 bases had no gene match. This CDR3 contains 16 residues. The CDR3 region is CASSLLVAGGIETQYF. The CDR3 nucleotides are TGTGCCAGCAGTTTGTTGGTGGCAGGGGGTATAGAGACCCAGTACTTC.

This chain uses TRBV28 with TRBJ1-6, with a tentative D call TRBD1 (6 bases). This CDR3 is 18 amino acids long. The ends were cut back, 5 bases at V and 9 bases at J, with 26 bases in the middle. Germline lookup yields CDR1 MDHEN and CDR2 SYDVKM. The DNA of the CDR3 is TGTGCCAGCAGTCCTGGGGCAGGGAGGGGGGAGCGGGTTTCACCCCTCCACTTT. Residues: CASSPGAGRGERVSPLHF.

The chain carries TRBV6-5 and TRBJ1-2; D may be TRBD1 (5 bases). This CDR3 is 14 amino acids long. With 0 bases removed from V and 5 bases from J, the gap between germline ends came to 10 bases. In germline, CDR1 is MNHEY, CDR2 SVGAGI. The CDR3: CASSYSRGVYGYTF. Written as DNA, the CDR3 is TGTGCCAGCAGTTACTCCCGGGGGGTTTATGGCTACACCTTC.

This clone was seen once. The chain uses TRBV7-2 and TRBJ2-7, with 7 bases identical to TRBD2. The CDR3 spans 15 residues. The germline gives CDR1 SGHTA, CDR2 FQGNSA. V was clipped by 6 bases and J by 2 bases; unmatched bases: 10. CDR3 protein: CASSAGTKGTYEQYF. DNA for the CDR3: TGTGCCAGCAGTGCCGGGACTAAGGGTACCTACGAGCAGTACTTC.

The CDR3 region is CASSQDGSYDNEQFF. The CDR3 nucleotides read TGCGCCAGCAGCCAAGATGGTTCCTACGACAATGAGCAGTTCTTC. J is TRBJ2-1 and V is TRBV4-3; D remains ambiguous. CDR3 size: 15 residues. Trimming cost V 0 bases and J 5 bases, with 11 bases left between them. The germline V gene has CDR1 LGHNA and CDR2 YSLEER.

For this clone: One end of the junction fails to match germline, which may point to a read error. The J gene is TRBJ1-6, the V gene TRBV27; possibly TRBD1 for D (6 bases). From germline, CDR1 is MNHEY and CDR2 SMNVEV (reference sequence). This CDR3 contains 18 residues. CDR3 sequence: CASNLRGNVSSYNSPLHF. The CDR3 DNA is TGTGCCAGCAATTTAAGGGGGAACGTAAGCTCCTATAATTCACCCCTCCACTTT.